This passage covers 7 T cell receptor beta chains from one sample sequenced in a study of vaccination effects on CD4 cells after COVID-19. No antigen has been assigned to these receptors. Here immunoSEQ multiplex PCR was the method, and the copy in TCRdb shows in-frame clones only, minus some. The profile covers 35,000 to 40,000 clones, with under 70% appearing a single time and about 15% taken by the ten largest. Within the ViraFEST assay, antigen-specific CD4+ T cells underwent expansion with viral peptide pools prior to sequencing. Subsequent to 10 days of culture, CD4+ T cells were isolated. According to the study, vaccine recipients showed no prior SARS-CoV-2 infection and negative nucleocapsid antibodies. The source material was CD4+ T cells from PBMCs cultured with HCoV-OC43 spike peptides, sampled before COVID-19 vaccination. Noted subset: HCoV-OC43 spike overlapping peptide pool stimulation. The origin of the receptors is a human donor who received a COVID-19 vaccine.

This clone was detected a few times. Within the sample, other DNA sequences also encode this same CDR3. This chain connects TRBV7-9 to TRBJ2-7; either TRBD1 or TRBD2 may supply D (5 bases each). The V gene lost 1 base and the J gene lost 2 bases, with 12 bases spanning the gap. Per germline, CDR1 SEHNR and CDR2 FQNEAQ (reference sequence). The CDR3 is made up of 15 amino acids. In nucleotides, the CDR3 is TGTGCCAGCAGCTTAGGAGCCGGGACCACCTACGAGCAGTACTTC. This codes for CASSLGAGTTYEQYF.

The rearrangement uses TRBV11-2 and TRBJ2-2; 9 nucleotides match TRBD1. The CDR3 has 17 residues. The trim removed 0 bases at V and 3 bases at J, leaving 5 bases unmatched. Germline V gives CDR1 SGHAT, CDR2 FQNNGV. CDR3 protein: CASSLDMTGGYTGELFF. The CDR3 DNA reads as TGTGCCAGCAGCTTAGATATGACAGGGGGTTACACCGGGGAGCTGTTTTTT.

This chain uses TRBV6-4 with TRBJ2-3, with TRBD2 identical over 9 bases. The V segment lost 2 bases and the J segment 4 bases; nucleotides outside the gene matches: 1. The length of the CDR3 is 14 residues. The V gene's germline CDR1 is MRHNA and CDR2 SNTAGT. DNA of the CDR3: TGTGCCAGCAGTGACGCGGGGGGGCCAGATACGCAGTATTTT. Amino acids: CASSDAGGPDTQYF.

The rearrangement links TRBV5-4 to TRBJ2-3; D not resolved. With 4 bases removed from V and 0 bases from J, the gap between germline ends came to 3 bases. Germline V gives CDR1 SGHNT, CDR2 YYREEE (reference sequence). This CDR3 has 12 residues. CDR3 nucleotides: TGTGCCAGCAGCCTTAGCACAGATACGCAGTATTTT. It translates to CASSLSTDTQYF.

The rearrangement uses TRBV6-5 and TRBJ1-1; no reliable D call. This CDR3 has 11 amino acids. Germline loops: CDR1 MNHEY, CDR2 SVGAGI. V lost 6 bases and J lost 4, with 6 bases in between. DNA of the CDR3: TGTGCCAGCAGGGATGGCACTGAAGCTTTCTTT. Translating it yields CASRDGTEAFF.

The V gene is TRBV3-1 (or the pseudogene TRBV3-2), the J gene TRBJ1-2, with TRBD1 identical over 8 bases. Per the germline V gene, CDR1 is LGHDT and CDR2 is YNNKEL (reference sequence). This CDR3 spans 15 amino acids. After removal of 5 bases from V and 3 bases from J, the junction contained 8 bases not matched to a gene. The CDR3 DNA reads TGTGCCAGCAGCTATATCGGACAGGGAGACTATGGCTACACCTTC. This encodes CASSYIGQGDYGYTF.

This clone was seen more than once but under ten times. This chain uses TRBV7-9 with TRBJ1-5, with TRBD1 identical over 8 bases. V was clipped by 5 bases and J by 3 bases; unmatched bases: 6. The CDR3 runs to 15 residues. CDR1 SEHNR and CDR2 FQNEAQ come from the germline V gene (reference sequence). The CDR3: CASSLDRVSNQPQHF. The CDR3 DNA follows: TGTGCCAGCAGCCTGGACAGGGTCTCCAATCAGCCCCAGCATTTT.